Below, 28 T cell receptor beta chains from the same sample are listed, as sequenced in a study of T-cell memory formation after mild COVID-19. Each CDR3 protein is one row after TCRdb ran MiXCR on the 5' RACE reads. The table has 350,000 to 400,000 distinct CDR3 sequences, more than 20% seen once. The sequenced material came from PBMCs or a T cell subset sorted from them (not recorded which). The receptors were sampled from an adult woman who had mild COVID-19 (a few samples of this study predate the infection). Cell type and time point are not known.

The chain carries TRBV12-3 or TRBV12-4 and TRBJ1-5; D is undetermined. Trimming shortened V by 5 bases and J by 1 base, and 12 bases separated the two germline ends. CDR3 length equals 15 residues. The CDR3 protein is CASSTRGGSNQPQHF. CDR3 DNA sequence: TGTGCCAGCAGTACCCGTGGTGGGAGCAATCAGCCCCAGCATTTT.

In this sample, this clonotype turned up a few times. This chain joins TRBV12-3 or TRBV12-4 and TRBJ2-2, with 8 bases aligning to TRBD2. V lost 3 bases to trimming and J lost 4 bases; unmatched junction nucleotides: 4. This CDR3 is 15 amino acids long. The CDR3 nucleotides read TGTGCCAGCAGTTTGACTAGCGTGGGCACCGGGGAGCTGTTTTTT. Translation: CASSLTSVGTGELFF.

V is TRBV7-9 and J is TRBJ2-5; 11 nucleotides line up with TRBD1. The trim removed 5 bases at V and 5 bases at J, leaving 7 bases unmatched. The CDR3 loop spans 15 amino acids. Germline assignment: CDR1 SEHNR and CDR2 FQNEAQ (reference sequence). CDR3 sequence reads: CASSPDRGLLETQYF. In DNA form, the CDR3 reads TGTGCCAGCAGCCCGGACAGGGGGCTCTTGGAGACCCAGTACTTC.

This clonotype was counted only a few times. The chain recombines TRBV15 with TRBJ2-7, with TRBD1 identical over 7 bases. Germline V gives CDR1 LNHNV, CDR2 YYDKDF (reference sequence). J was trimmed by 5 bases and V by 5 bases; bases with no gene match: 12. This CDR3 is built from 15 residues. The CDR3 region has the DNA TGTGCCACCAGCCCAGGGAGACAGGGTTCCCACGAGCAGTACTTC. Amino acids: CATSPGRQGSHEQYF.

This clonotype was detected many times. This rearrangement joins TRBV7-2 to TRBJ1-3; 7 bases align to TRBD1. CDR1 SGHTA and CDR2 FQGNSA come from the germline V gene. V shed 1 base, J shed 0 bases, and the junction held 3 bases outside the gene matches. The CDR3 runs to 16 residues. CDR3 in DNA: TGTGCCAGCAGCTTAGGGGACAGACTCTCTGGAAACACCATATATTTT. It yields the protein CASSLGDRLSGNTIYF.

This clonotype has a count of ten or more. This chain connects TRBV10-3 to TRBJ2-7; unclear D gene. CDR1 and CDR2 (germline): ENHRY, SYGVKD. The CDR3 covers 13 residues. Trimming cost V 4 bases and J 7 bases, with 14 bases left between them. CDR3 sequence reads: CAISGDSSWEQYF. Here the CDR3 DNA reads TGTGCCATCAGTGGGGATAGCTCGTGGGAGCAGTACTTC.

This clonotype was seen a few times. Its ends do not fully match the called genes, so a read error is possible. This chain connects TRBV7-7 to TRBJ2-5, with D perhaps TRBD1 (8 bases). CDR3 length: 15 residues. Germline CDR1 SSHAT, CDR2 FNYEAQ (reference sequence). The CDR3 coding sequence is TGTGCTAGCAGCTCTAGGACAGGGACTATGGAGACCCAGTACTTC. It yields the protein CASSSRTGTMETQYF.

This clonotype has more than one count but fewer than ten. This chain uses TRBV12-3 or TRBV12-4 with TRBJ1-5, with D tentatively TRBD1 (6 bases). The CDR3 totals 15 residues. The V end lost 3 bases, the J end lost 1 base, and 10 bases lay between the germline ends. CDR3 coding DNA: TGTGCCAGCAGTTTGGCAGGGGCGAGCAATCAGCCCCAGCATTTT. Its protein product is CASSLAGASNQPQHF.

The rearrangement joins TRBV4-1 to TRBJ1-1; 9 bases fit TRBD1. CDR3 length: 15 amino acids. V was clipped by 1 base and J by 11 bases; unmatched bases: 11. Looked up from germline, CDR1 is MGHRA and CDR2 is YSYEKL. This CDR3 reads CASSQAGTGLREAFF. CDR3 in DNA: TGCGCCAGCAGCCAAGCAGGGACAGGGCTCCGTGAGGCTTTCTTT.

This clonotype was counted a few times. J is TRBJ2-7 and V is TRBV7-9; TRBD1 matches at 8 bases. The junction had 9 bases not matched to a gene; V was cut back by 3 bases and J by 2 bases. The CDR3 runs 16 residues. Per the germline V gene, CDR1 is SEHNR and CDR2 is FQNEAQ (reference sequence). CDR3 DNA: TGTGCCAGCAGCTTGGGCTCCGGACAGGGCCCCTACGAGCAGTACTTC. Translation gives CASSLGSGQGPYEQYF. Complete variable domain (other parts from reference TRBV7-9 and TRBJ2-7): DTGVSQNPRHKITKRGQNVTFRCDPISEHNRLYWYRQTLGQGPEFLTYFQNEAQLEKSRLLSDRFSAERPKGSFSTLEIQRTEQGDSAMYLCASSLGSGQGPYEQYFGPGTRLTVT.

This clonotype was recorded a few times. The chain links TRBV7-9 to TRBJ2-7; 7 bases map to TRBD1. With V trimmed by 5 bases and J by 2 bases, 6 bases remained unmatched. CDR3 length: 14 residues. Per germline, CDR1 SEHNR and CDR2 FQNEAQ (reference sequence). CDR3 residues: CASSNRDRAYEQYF. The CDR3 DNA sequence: TGTGCCAGCAGCAACCGGGACAGAGCCTACGAGCAGTACTTC. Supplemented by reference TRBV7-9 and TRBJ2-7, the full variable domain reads DTGVSQNPRHKITKRGQNVTFRCDPISEHNRLYWYRQTLGQGPEFLTYFQNEAQLEKSRLLSDRFSAERPKGSFSTLEIQRTEQGDSAMYLCASSNRDRAYEQYFGPGTRLTVT.

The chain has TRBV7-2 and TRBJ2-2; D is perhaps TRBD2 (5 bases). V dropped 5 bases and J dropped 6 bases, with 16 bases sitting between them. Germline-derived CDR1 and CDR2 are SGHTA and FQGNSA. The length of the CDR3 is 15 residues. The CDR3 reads CASSLNIGLSGELFF. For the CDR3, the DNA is TGTGCCAGCAGCCTGAACATAGGACTTTCCGGGGAGCTGTTTTTT.

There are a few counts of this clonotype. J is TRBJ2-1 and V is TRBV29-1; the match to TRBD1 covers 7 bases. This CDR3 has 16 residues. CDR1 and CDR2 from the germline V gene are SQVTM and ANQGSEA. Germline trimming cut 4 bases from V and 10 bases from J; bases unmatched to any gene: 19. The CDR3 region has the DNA TGCAGCGTTGGCACCCCCCTGGGACAGCTCATGGGGGAGCAGTTCTTC. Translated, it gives CSVGTPLGQLMGEQFF.

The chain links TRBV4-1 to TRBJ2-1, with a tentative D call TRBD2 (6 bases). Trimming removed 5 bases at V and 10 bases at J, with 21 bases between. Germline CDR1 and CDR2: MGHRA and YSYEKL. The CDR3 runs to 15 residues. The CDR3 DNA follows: TGCGCCAGCAGCGAAACTAGCCAAACTAGGAGGGAGCAGTTCTTC. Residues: CASSETSQTRREQFF.

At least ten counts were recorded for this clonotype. In DNA form, the CDR3 reads TGTGCCAGCAGCTTGAACAGGGGGATGGAGACCCAGTACTTC. Amino acid sequence: CASSLNRGMETQYF. J is TRBJ2-5 and V is TRBV13; 8 bases are shared with TRBD1. Germline trimming cut 3 bases from V and 5 bases from J; bases unmatched to any gene: 5. The CDR3 sequence is 14 residues long. Germline assignment: CDR1 PRHDT and CDR2 FYEKMQ (reference sequence).

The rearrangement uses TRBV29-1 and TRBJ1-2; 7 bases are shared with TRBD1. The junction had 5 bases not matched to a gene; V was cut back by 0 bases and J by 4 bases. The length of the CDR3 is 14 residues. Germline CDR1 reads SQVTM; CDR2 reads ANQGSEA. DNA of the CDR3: TGCAGCGTTGAAGATAAGGGGGCGGGCTATGGCTACACCTTC. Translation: CSVEDKGAGYGYTF.

The CDR3 sequence is CASTRTGVIYGYTF. In DNA, the CDR3 is TGTGCCAGCACCCGGACAGGAGTAATCTATGGCTACACCTTC. The chain employs TRBV12-3 or TRBV12-4 and TRBJ1-2; TRBD1 agrees at 7 bases. After removal of 7 bases from V and 4 bases from J, the junction contained 9 bases not matched to a gene. The CDR3 has 14 amino acids.

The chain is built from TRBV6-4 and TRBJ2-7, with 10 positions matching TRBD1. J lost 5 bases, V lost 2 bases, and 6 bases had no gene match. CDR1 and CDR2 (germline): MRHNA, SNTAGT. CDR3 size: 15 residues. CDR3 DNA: TGTGCCAGCAGTGACCCGGGACAGGGGTACCACGAGCAGTACTTC. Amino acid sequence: CASSDPGQGYHEQYF.

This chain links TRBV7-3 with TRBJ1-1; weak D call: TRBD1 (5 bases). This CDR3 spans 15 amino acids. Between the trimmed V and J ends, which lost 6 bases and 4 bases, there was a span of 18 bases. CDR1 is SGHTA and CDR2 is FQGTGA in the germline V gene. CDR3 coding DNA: TGTGCCAGCAGTCAGTCCCGGCAGGGCCTCACTGAAGCTTTCTTT. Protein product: CASSQSRQGLTEAFF. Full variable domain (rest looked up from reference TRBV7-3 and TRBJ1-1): GAGVSQTPSNKVTEKGKYVELRCDPISGHTALYWYRQSLGQGPEFLIYFQGTGAADDSGLPNDRFFAVRPEGSVSTLKIQRTERGDSAVYLCASSQSRQGLTEAFFGQGTRLTVV.

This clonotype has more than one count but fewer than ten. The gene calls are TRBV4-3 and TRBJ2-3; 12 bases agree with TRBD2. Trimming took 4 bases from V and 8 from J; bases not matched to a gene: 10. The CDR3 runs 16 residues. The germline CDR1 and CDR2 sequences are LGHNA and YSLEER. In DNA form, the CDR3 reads TGCGCCAGCAGCCGCGGGACTAGCGGGCCGTTAAGTACGCAGTATTTT. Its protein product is CASSRGTSGPLSTQYF.

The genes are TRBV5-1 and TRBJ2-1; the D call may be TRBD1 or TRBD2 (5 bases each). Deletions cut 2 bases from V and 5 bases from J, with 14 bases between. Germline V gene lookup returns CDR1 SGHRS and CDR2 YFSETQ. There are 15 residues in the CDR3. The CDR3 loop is CASSLAGTPNNEQFF. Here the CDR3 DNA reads TGCGCCAGCAGCTTAGCCGGGACCCCTAACAATGAGCAGTTCTTC.

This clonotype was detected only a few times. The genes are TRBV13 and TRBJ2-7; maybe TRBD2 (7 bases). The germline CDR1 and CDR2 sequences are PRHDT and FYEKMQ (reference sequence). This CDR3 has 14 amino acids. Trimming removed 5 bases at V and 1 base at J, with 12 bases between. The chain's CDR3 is CASSPKGGSYEQYF. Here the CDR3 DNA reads TGTGCCAGCAGCCCAAAGGGGGGGTCCTACGAGCAGTACTTC.

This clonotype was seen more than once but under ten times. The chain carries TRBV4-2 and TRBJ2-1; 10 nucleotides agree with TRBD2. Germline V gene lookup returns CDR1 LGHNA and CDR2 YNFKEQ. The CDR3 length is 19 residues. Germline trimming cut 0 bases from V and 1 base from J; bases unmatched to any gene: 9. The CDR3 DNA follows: TGTGCCAGCAGCCAAGATAGGCTAGCGGGAGAGCTATCCTACAATGAGCAGTTCTTC. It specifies CASSQDRLAGELSYNEQFF.

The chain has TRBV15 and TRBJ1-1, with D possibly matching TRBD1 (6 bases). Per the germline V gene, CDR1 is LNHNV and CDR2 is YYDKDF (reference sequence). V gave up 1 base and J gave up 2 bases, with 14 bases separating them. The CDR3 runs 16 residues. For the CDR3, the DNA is TGTGCCACCAGCAGAGGGAGGGGGGGGCCCAACACTGAAGCTTTCTTT. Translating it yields CATSRGRGGPNTEAFF. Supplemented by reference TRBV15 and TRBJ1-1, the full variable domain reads DAMVIQNPRYQVTQFGKPVTLSCSQTLNHNVMYWYQQKSSQAPKLLFHYYDKDFNNEADTPDNFQSRRPNTSFCFLDIRSPGLGDTAMYLCATSRGRGGPNTEAFFGQGTRLTVV.

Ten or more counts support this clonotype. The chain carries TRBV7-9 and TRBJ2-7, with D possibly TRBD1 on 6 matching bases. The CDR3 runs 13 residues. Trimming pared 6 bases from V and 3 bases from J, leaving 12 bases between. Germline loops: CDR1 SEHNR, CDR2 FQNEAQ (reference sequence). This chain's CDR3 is CASSLGQIYEQYF. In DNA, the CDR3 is TGTGCCAGCAGTTTGGGACAAATCTACGAGCAGTACTTC.

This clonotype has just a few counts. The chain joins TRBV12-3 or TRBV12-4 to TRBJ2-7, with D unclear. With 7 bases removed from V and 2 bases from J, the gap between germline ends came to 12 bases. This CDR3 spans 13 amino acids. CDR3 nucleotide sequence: TGTGCCAGCAATGAGCGTAGGGCCTACGAGCAGTACTTC. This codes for CASNERRAYEQYF.

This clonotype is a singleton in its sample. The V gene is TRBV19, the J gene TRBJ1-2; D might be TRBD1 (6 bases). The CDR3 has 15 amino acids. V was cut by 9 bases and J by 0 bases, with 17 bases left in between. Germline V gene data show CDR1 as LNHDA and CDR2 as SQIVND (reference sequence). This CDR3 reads CASIEQGRANYGYTF. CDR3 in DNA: TGTGCCAGCATCGAACAGGGCCGAGCTAACTATGGCTACACCTTC.

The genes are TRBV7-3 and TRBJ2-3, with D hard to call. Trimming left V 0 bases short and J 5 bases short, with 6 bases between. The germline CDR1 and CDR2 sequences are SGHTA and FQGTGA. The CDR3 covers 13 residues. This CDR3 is CASSLTVVDTQYF. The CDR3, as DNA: TGTGCCAGCAGCTTAACGGTGGTAGATACGCAGTATTTT.